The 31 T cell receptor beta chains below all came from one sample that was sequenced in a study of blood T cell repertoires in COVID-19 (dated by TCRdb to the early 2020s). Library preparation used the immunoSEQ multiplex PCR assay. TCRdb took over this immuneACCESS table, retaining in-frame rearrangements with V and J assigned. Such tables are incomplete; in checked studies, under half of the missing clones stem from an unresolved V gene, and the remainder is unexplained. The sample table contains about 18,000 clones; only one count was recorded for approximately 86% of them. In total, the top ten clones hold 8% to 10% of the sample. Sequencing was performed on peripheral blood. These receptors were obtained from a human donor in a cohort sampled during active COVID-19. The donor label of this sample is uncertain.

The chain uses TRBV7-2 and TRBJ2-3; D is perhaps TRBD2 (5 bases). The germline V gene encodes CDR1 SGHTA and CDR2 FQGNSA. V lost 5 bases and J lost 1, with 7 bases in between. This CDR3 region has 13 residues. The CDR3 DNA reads TGTGCCAGCAGCCAAGCGGGCACAGATACGCAGTATTTT. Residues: CASSQAGTDTQYF.

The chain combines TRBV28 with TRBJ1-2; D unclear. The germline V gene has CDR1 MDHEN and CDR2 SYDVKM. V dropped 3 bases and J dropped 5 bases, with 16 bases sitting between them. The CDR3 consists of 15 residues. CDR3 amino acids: CASSFSYKNLYGYTF. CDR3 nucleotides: TGTGCCAGCAGTTTCTCTTATAAGAACTTATATGGCTACACCTTC.

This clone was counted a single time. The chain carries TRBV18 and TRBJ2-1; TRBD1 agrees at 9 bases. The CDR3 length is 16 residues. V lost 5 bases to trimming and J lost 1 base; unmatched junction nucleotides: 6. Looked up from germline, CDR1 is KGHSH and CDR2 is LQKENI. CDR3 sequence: CASSGQGKGSYNEQFF. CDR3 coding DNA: TGTGCCAGCTCAGGACAGGGGAAGGGATCCTACAATGAGCAGTTCTTC. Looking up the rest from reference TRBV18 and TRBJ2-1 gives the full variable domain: NAGVMQNPRHLVRRRGQEARLRCSPMKGHSHVYWYRQLPEEGLKFMVYLQKENIIDESGMPKERFSAEFPKEGPSILRIQQVVRGDSAAYFCASSGQGKGSYNEQFFGPGTRLTVL.

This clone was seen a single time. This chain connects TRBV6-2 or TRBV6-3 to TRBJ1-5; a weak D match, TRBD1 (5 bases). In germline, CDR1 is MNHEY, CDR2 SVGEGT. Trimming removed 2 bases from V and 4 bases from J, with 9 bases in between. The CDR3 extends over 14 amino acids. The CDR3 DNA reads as TGTGCCAGCAGTTACCAGGGTAGGAATCAGCCCCAGCATTTT. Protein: CASSYQGRNQPQHF.

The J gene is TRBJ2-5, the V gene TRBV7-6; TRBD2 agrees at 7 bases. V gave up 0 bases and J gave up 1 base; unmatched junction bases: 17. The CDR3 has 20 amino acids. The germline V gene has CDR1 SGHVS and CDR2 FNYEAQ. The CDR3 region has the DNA TGTGCCAGCAGCTTAGCGGACTACTTTGGGGGGGAGAGGGTCCAAGAGACCCAGTACTTC. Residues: CASSLADYFGGERVQETQYF.

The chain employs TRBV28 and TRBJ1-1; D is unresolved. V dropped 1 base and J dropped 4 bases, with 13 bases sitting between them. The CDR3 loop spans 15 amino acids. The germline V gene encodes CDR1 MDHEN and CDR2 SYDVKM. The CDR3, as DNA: TGTGCCAGCAGTTTATTCGGGAAGCCGGGCACTGAAGCTTTCTTT. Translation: CASSLFGKPGTEAFF.

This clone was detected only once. The CDR3 is CASSPPGSNQPQHF. As DNA, the CDR3 is TGTGCCAGCAGCCCCCCCGGGAGCAATCAGCCCCAGCATTTT. The chain links TRBV9 to TRBJ1-5; D ambiguous. The CDR3 has 14 amino acids. Between the trimmed V and J ends, which lost 4 bases and 1 base, there was a span of 9 bases. CDR1 SGDLS and CDR2 YYNGEE come from the germline V gene.

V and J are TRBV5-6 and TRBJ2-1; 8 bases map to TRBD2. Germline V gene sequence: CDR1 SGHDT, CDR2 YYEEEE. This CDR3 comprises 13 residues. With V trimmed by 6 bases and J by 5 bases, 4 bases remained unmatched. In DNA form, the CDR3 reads TGTGCCAGCACCGGACTAGCAGACAATGAGCAGTTCTTC. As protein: CASTGLADNEQFF.

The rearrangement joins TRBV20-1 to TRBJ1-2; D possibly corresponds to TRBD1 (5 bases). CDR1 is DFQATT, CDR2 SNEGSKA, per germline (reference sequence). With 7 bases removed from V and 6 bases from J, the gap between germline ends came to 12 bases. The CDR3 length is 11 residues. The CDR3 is CSVPTADGYTF. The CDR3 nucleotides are TGCAGTGTCCCGACAGCCGATGGCTACACCTTC.

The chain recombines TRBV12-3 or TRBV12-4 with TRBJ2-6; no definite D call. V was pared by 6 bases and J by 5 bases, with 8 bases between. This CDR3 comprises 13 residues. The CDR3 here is CASSPFRANVLTF. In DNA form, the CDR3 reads TGTGCCAGCAGCCCTTTCCGGGCCAACGTCCTGACTTTC.

In DNA form, the CDR3 reads TGTGCCAGCAGCTCGGGACAGGGTGTAGGGGAGCTGTTTTTT. It yields the protein CASSSGQGVGELFF. This chain uses TRBV7-9 with TRBJ2-2; 9 bases fit TRBD1. Trimming at V came to 4 bases and at J to 8 bases, leaving 5 bases not matched to a gene. Germline V lookup: CDR1 SEHNR, CDR2 FQNEAQ (reference sequence). This CDR3 has 14 amino acids.

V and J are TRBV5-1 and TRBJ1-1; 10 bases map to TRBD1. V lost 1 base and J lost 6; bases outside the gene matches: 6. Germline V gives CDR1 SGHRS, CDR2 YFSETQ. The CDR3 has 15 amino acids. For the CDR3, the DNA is TGCGCCAGCAGCTTGATTCCAGGACAGGGGGCTGAAGCTTTCTTT. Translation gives CASSLIPGQGAEAFF.

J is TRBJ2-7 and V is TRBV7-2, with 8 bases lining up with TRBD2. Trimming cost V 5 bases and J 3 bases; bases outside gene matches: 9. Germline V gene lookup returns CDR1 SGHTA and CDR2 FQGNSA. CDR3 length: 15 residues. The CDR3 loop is CASSPGLAYIYEQYF. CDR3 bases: TGTGCCAGCAGCCCCGGACTAGCTTATATCTACGAGCAGTACTTC. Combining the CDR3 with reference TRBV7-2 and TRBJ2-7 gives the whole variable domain GAGVSQSPSNKVTEKGKDVELRCDPISGHTALYWYRQSLGQGLEFLIYFQGNSAPDKSGLPSDRFSAERTGGSVSTLTIQRTQQEDSAVYLCASSPGLAYIYEQYFGPGTRLTVT.

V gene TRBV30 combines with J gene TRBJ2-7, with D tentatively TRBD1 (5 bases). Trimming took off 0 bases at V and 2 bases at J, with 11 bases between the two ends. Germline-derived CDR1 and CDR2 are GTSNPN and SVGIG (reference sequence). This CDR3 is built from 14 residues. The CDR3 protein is CAWSVKNRPYEQYF. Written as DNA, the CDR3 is TGTGCCTGGAGTGTCAAGAACAGGCCCTACGAGCAGTACTTC.

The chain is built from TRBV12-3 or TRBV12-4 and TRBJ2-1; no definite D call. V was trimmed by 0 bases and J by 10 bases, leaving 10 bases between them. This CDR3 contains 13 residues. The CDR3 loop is CASSLARSREQFF. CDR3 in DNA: TGTGCCAGCAGTTTAGCGCGGTCGAGGGAGCAGTTCTTC.

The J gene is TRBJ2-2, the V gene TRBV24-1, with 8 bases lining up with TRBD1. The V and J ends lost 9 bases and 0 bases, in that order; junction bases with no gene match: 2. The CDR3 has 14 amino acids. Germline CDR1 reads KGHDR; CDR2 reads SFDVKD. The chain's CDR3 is CATRTGPNTGELFF. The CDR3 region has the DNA TGTGCCACCCGGACAGGGCCGAACACCGGGGAGCTGTTTTTT.

The CDR3 DNA is TGTGCCAGCAGTACTCAAGGGACAGAGAACACTGAAGCTTTCTTT. Protein sequence: CASSTQGTENTEAFF. The chain couples TRBV28 to TRBJ1-1, with TRBD1 identical over 7 bases. V lost 5 bases, J lost 1 base, and 7 bases stayed unmatched. The CDR3 spans 15 residues. CDR1 MDHEN and CDR2 SYDVKM come from the germline V gene.

In DNA form, the CDR3 reads TGTGCCAGCAGCCAAGTGGGCGGGAGGGGAGTCGATACGCAGTATTTT. Translating gives CASSQVGGRGVDTQYF. The chain links TRBV3-1 (or the pseudogene TRBV3-2) to TRBJ2-3; 9 nucleotides agree with TRBD2. This CDR3 region has 16 residues. V lost 1 base, J lost 6 bases, and 8 bases stayed unmatched. Germline assignment: CDR1 LGHDT and CDR2 YNNKEL (reference sequence).

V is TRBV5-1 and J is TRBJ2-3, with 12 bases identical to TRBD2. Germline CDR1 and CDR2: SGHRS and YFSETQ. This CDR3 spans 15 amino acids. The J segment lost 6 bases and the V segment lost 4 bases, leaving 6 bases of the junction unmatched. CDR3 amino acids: CASSRTSGAQDTQYF. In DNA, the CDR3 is TGCGCCAGCAGCCGGACTAGCGGGGCCCAGGATACGCAGTATTTT.

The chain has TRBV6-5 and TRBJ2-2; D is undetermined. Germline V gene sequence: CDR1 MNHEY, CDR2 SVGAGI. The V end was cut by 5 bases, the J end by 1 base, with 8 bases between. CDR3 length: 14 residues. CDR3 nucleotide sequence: TGTGCCAGCAGTCGAGGCCGGAACACCGGGGAGCTGTTTTTT. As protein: CASSRGRNTGELFF.

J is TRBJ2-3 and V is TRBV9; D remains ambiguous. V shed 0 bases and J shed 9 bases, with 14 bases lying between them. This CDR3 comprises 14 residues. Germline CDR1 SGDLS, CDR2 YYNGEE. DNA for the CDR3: TGTGCCAGCAGCGTAGATGACTCTGCTCGGACGCAGTATTTT. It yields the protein CASSVDDSARTQYF.

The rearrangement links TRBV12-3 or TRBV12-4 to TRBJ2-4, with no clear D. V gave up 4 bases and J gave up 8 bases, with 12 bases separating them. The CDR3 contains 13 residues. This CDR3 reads CASSSQPADIQYF. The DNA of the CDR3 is TGTGCCAGCAGTTCGCAACCGGCGGACATTCAGTACTTC.

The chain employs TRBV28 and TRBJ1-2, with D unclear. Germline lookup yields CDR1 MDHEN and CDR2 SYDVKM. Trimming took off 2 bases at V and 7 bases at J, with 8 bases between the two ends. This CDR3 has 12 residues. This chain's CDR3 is CASSLTRRGYTF. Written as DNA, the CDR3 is TGTGCCAGCAGTTTAACGAGGCGTGGCTACACCTTC.

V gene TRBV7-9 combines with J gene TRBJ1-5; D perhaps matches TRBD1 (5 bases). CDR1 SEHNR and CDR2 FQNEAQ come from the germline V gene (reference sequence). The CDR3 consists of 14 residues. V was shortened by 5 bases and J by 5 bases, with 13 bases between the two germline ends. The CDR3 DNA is TGTGCCAGCAGCCCAGGGTTTAGTGATCAGCCCCAGCATTTT. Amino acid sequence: CASSPGFSDQPQHF. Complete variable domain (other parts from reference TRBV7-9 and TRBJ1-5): DTGVSQNPRHKITKRGQNVTFRCDPISEHNRLYWYRQTLGQGPEFLTYFQNEAQLEKSRLLSDRFSAERPKGSFSTLEIQRTEQGDSAMYLCASSPGFSDQPQHFGDGTRLSIL.

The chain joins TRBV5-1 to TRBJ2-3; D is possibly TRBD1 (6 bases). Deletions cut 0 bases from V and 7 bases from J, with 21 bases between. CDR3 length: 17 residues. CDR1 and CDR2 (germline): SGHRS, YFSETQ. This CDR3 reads CASSLVPRGSGTNTQYF. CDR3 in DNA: TGCGCCAGCAGCTTGGTACCCCGTGGGAGTGGGACAAATACGCAGTATTTT. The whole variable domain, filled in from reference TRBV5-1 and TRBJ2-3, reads KAGVTQTPRYLIKTRGQQVTLSCSPISGHRSVSWYQQTPGQGLQFLFEYFSETQRNKGNFPGRFSGRQFSNSRSEMNVSTLELGDSALYLCASSLVPRGSGTNTQYFGPGTRLTVL.

CDR3 in amino acids: CASSPSARQETQYF. The CDR3 DNA sequence: TGTGCCAGCTCACCATCAGCCAGGCAAGAGACCCAGTACTTC. J is TRBJ2-5 and V is TRBV18, with unresolved D. Trimming left V 2 bases short and J 2 bases short, with 9 bases between. This CDR3 is 14 amino acids long. The germline V gene has CDR1 KGHSH and CDR2 LQKENI.

The CDR3 DNA reads as TGTGCCAGCAGCTTAGGTAGTACCTACACAGATACGCAGTATTTT. Its translation: CASSLGSTYTDTQYF. The chain employs TRBV11-1 and TRBJ2-3; D unclear. V gave up 1 base and J gave up 2 bases, with 10 bases separating them. The CDR3 runs to 15 residues. CDR1 SGHAT and CDR2 FQDESV come from the germline V gene (reference sequence).

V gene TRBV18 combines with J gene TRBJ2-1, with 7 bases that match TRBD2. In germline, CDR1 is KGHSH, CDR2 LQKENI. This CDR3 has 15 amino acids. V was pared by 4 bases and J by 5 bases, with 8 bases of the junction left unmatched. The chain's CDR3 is CASSHGGSFHNEQFF. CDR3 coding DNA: TGTGCCAGCTCACATGGCGGGAGTTTCCACAATGAGCAGTTCTTC. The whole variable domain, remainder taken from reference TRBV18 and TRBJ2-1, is NAGVMQNPRHLVRRRGQEARLRCSPMKGHSHVYWYRQLPEEGLKFMVYLQKENIIDESGMPKERFSAEFPKEGPSILRIQQVVRGDSAAYFCASSHGGSFHNEQFFGPGTRLTVL.

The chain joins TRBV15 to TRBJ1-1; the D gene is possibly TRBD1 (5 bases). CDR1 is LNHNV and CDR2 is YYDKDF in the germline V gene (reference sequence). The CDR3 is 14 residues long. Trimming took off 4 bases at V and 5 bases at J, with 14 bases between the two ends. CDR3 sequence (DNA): TGTGCCACCAGCAAGACGGGGGGAGTTACTGAAGCTTTCTTT. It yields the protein CATSKTGGVTEAFF.

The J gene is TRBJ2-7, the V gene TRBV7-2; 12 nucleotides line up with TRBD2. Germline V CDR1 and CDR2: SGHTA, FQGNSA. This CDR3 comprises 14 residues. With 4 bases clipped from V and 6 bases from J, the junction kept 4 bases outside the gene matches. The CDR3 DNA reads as TGTGCCAGCAGCTCGCTAGCGGGAGGGCGCGAGCAGTACTTC. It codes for CASSSLAGGREQYF.

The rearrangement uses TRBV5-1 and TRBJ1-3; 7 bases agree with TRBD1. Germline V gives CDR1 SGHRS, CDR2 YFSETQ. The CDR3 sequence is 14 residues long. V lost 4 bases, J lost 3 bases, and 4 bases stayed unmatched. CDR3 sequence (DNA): TGCGCCAGCAGCAAGACAGGGAATGGAAACACCATATATTTT. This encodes CASSKTGNGNTIYF.